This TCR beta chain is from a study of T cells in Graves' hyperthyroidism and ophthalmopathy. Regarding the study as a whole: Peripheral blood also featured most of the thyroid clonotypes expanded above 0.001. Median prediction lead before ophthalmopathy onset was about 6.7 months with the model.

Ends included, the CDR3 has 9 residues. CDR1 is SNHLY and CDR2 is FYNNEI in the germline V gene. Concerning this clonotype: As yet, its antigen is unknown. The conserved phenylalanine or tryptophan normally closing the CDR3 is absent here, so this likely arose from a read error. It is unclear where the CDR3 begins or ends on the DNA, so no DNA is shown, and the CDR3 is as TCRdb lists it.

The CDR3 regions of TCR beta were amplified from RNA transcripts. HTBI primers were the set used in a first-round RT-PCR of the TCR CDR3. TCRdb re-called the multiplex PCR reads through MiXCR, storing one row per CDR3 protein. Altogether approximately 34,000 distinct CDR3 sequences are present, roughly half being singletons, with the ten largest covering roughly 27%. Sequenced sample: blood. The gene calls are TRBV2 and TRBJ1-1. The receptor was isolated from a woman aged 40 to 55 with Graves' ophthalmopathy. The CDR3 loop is CASSVDAEG.